Shown below are 9 T cell receptor beta chains from a single sample sequenced in a study of CD8 T cells in ankylosing spondylitis. TCRdb itself ran the 5' RACE reads through MiXCR, one entry per CDR3 protein. Here the sample spans about 220,000 distinct CDR3 sequences, 20% to 30% being singletons. Material: blood, either unsorted or a sorted T cell fraction (not recorded which). These receptors were taken from a male donor with ankylosing spondylitis or in good health (not recorded which).

J is TRBJ2-1 and V is TRBV4-2; D perhaps matches TRBD2 (6 bases). The CDR3 loop spans 16 amino acids. The germline V gene encodes CDR1 LGHNA and CDR2 YNFKEQ. Between the trimmed V and J ends, which lost 0 bases and 6 bases, there was a span of 15 bases. Here the CDR3 reads CASSQDERRRGNEQFF. CDR3 DNA sequence: TGTGCCAGCAGCCAAGATGAGCGCCGGAGGGGCAATGAGCAGTTCTTC.

This clonotype has more than one count but fewer than ten. The gene calls are TRBV6-1 and TRBJ2-5, with TRBD2 matching over 10 bases. Germline CDR1 and CDR2: MNHNS and SASEGT. V was pared by 0 bases and J by 2 bases, with 3 bases of the junction left unmatched. The CDR3 has 16 amino acids. In DNA form, the CDR3 reads TGTGCCAGCAGTGAAGCCGTAGCGGGAGGACAAGAGACCCAGTACTTC. Protein: CASSEAVAGGQETQYF.

This rearrangement joins TRBV29-1 to TRBJ2-1; weak D call: TRBD1 (5 bases). Germline V gene sequence: CDR1 SQVTM, CDR2 ANQGSEA. The CDR3 spans 13 residues. Trimming removed 6 bases from V and 6 bases from J, with 15 bases in between. The CDR3 coding sequence is TGCAGCGTCAGGGATAGGCTAGGCAATGAGCAGTTCTTC. Residues: CSVRDRLGNEQFF.

The chain carries TRBV20-1 and TRBJ2-7; 12 bases fit TRBD2. The germline V gene encodes CDR1 DFQATT and CDR2 SNEGSKA (reference sequence). The CDR3 loop spans 13 amino acids. With 6 bases clipped from V and 7 bases from J, the junction kept 7 bases outside the gene matches. The CDR3 DNA reads as TGCAGTGCCCTAGCGGGAGGGCCGCAAGAGCAGTACTTC. It specifies CSALAGGPQEQYF.

This rearrangement joins TRBV2 to TRBJ2-1, with 7 bases fitting TRBD1. The CDR3 extends over 15 amino acids. V lost 8 bases to trimming and J lost 4 bases; unmatched junction nucleotides: 11. Germline V gene lookup returns CDR1 SNHLY and CDR2 FYNNEI. CDR3 sequence (DNA): TGTGCCAGCCCGCGGCTCCCGGGACAGTACAATGAGCAGTTCTTC. Translation gives CASPRLPGQYNEQFF.

This clonotype appeared many times. This chain uses TRBV3-1 with TRBJ2-7; TRBD1 might be the D (5 bases). This CDR3 has 13 residues. Trimming pared 1 base from V and 4 bases from J, leaving 8 bases between. CDR1 and CDR2 from the germline V gene are LGHDT and YNNKEL (reference sequence). CDR3 sequence reads: CASSQGQIYEQYF. CDR3 sequence (DNA): TGTGCCAGCAGCCAAGGACAGATTTACGAGCAGTACTTC.

This clonotype was picked up many times. The genes are TRBV3-1 and TRBJ2-7, with 7 bases fitting TRBD1. The V segment lost 1 base and the J segment 4 bases; nucleotides outside the gene matches: 7. The germline CDR1 and CDR2 sequences are LGHDT and YNNKEL (reference sequence). The CDR3 length is 15 residues. CDR3 DNA: TGTGCCAGCAGCCAAGCTAACAGGGGTAAGTACGAGCAGTACTTC. This codes for CASSQANRGKYEQYF.

This chain joins TRBV12-3 or TRBV12-4 and TRBJ2-1; TRBD1 or TRBD2 may be the D gene (5 bases each). V lost 3 bases and J 8 bases, leaving 11 bases between the germline ends. The CDR3 totals 13 residues. The CDR3 region is CASSLGESYEQFF. The DNA for the CDR3 is TGTGCCAGCAGTTTGGGGGAGTCATATGAGCAGTTCTTC.

This clonotype was found many times. V usage is TRBV12-3 or TRBV12-4 and J usage is TRBJ2-5; D gene ambiguous. Deletions cut 2 bases from V and 2 bases from J, with 6 bases between. The CDR3 is 13 residues long. The CDR3 here is CASSLKPQETQYF. CDR3 DNA sequence: TGTGCCAGCAGTTTAAAGCCGCAAGAGACCCAGTACTTC.